The 4 T cell receptor beta chains reported below all come from one sample, sequenced in a study of T-cell reconstitution after alpha-beta-depleted transplantation in children. Study-level findings and limits: Newly produced T cells mostly accounted for T-cell counts and diversity one year post-transplant.

Library preparation (for TCRbeta) was performed with unique molecular identifiers. TCRdb redid the calling of the PCR reads with MiXCR, one entry per CDR3 protein. The sample contains some 300,000 distinct CDR3 sequences, over 7.5% of which appear only once. Their antigens remain unidentified. Sequences were derived from peripheral blood, sampled 360 days after TCRalphabeta/CD19-depleted stem cell transplant. Every receptor here comes from a female patient aged 2 to 10 who had a stem cell transplant for Fanconi anemia, so the T cells may come from the graft donor.

This clonotype was seen many times. This chain uses TRBV6-5 with TRBJ2-2; D call uncertain. Trimming left V 6 bases short and J 5 bases short, with 13 bases between. The CDR3 sequence is 14 residues long. CDR1 is MNHEY and CDR2 is SVGAGI in the germline V gene. DNA for the CDR3: TGTGCCAGCAGCCGCAACGACATAACCGGGGAGCTGTTTTTT. Translated, it gives CASSRNDITGELFF.

This clonotype was seen at least ten times. The chain uses TRBV7-9 and TRBJ2-3; TRBD2 is a possible D gene (5 bases). The CDR3 is made up of 15 amino acids. V was shortened by 3 bases and J by 2 bases, with 12 bases between the two germline ends. Germline CDR1 SEHNR, CDR2 FQNEAQ (reference sequence). CDR3 amino acids: CASSFGMGPTDTQYF. In nucleotides, the CDR3 is TGTGCCAGCAGCTTCGGGATGGGCCCCACAGATACGCAGTATTTT.

A few counts support this clonotype. A read error may produce the germline difference seen at one junction end. The chain combines TRBV11-2 with TRBJ2-6; 8 bases are a match to TRBD2. This CDR3 is 16 amino acids long. In germline, CDR1 is SGHAT, CDR2 FQNNGV. The CDR3: CASSLRGADGTNVLTF. The CDR3 bases are TGTGCCAGCAGCTTGCGGGGGGCGGATGGGACCAACGTCCTGACTTTC. Filled out from reference TRBV11-2 and TRBJ2-6, the complete variable domain reads EAGVAQSPRYKIIEKRQSVAFWCNPISGHATLYWYQQILGQGPKLLIQFQNNGVVDDSQLPKDRFSAERLKGVDSTLKIQPAKLEDSAVYLCASSLRGADGTNVLTFGAGSRLTVL.

This chain links TRBV7-9 with TRBJ1-4; D is perhaps TRBD1 (5 bases). The CDR3 extends over 15 amino acids. V was pared by 5 bases and J by 3 bases, with 13 bases between. CDR1 is SEHNR and CDR2 is FQNEAQ in the germline V gene (reference sequence). The CDR3: CASSTTGGANEKLFF. CDR3 coding DNA: TGTGCCAGCAGCACGACGGGGGGGGCTAATGAAAAACTGTTTTTT.